This entry lists 29 T cell receptor beta chains sequenced from one sample in a study of T cell changes during pregnancy in multiple sclerosis. Measured with immunoSEQ multiplex PCR; TCRdb has only the in-frame clones, and not every one. The repertoire holds approximately 100,000 clones, with more than 85% as singletons. The sample was peripheral blood, taken in the second trimester of pregnancy. Receptors originate from a female donor with multiple sclerosis, enrolled in a pregnancy study.

The chain recombines TRBV19 with TRBJ2-4; the match to TRBD1 covers 7 bases. The CDR3 sequence is 17 residues long. V lost 5 bases to trimming and J lost 7 bases; unmatched junction nucleotides: 17. From germline, CDR1 is LNHDA and CDR2 SQIVND (reference sequence). CDR3 sequence reads: CASSPLTGLSPGNIQYF. The CDR3, as DNA: TGTGCCAGTAGTCCCCTGACAGGGCTAAGTCCGGGTAACATTCAGTACTTC. The variable domain in full, completed from reference TRBV19 and TRBJ2-4, reads DGGITQSPKYLFRKEGQNVTLSCEQNLNHDAMYWYRQDPGQGLRLIYYSQIVNDFQKGDIAEGYSVSREKKESFPLTVTSAQKNPTAFYLCASSPLTGLSPGNIQYFGAGTRLSVL.

This clone has a single count. The chain couples TRBV28 to TRBJ2-3; TRBD1 agrees at 8 bases. This CDR3 region has 17 residues. After removal of 3 bases from V and 3 bases from J, the junction contained 11 bases not matched to a gene. CDR1 is MDHEN, CDR2 SYDVKM, per germline. The CDR3, as DNA: TGTGCCAGCAGTTTTAATCCGGGACAGGACTCAACAGATACGCAGTATTTT. Translation: CASSFNPGQDSTDTQYF.

The chain recombines TRBV7-9 with TRBJ2-5; 10 nucleotides align to TRBD2. The CDR3 runs to 18 residues. The junction had 17 bases not matched to a gene; V was cut back by 5 bases and J by 5 bases. CDR1 SEHNR and CDR2 FQNEAQ come from the germline V gene (reference sequence). CDR3 residues: CASSPVLAGVLVRETQYF. As DNA, the CDR3 is TGTGCCAGCAGCCCGGTCCTAGCGGGAGTTTTAGTAAGGGAGACCCAGTACTTC.

The V and J genes are TRBV27 and TRBJ2-7; TRBD2 agrees at 13 bases. The CDR3 runs to 15 residues. Germline loops: CDR1 MNHEY, CDR2 SMNVEV (reference sequence). V lost 4 bases to trimming and J lost 6 bases; unmatched junction nucleotides: 6. The DNA for the CDR3 is TGTGCCAGCAGTTCGTTGGGGACTAGCGGGGCCGAGCAGTACTTC. Residues: CASSSLGTSGAEQYF.

The chain combines TRBV13 with TRBJ2-7, with 12 positions matching TRBD2. V shed 5 bases, J shed 5 bases, and the junction held 7 bases outside the gene matches. Per germline, CDR1 PRHDT and CDR2 FYEKMQ (reference sequence). CDR3 size: 15 residues. CDR3 nucleotide sequence: TGTGCCAGCAGCGCCCTGACTAGCGGGAGTCACGAGCAGTACTTC. Its translation is CASSALTSGSHEQYF. Full variable domain (outside the CDR3, taken from reference TRBV13 and TRBJ2-7): AAGVIQSPRHLIKEKRETATLKCYPIPRHDTVYWYQQGPGQDPQFLISFYEKMQSDKGSIPDRFSAQQFSDYHSELNMSSLELGDSALYFCASSALTSGSHEQYFGPGTRLTVT.

This chain connects TRBV7-9 to TRBJ2-3, with 8 bases identical to TRBD2. The CDR3 runs 16 residues. V gave up 2 bases and J gave up 2 bases; unmatched junction bases: 6. CDR1 is SEHNR and CDR2 is FQNEAQ in the germline V gene (reference sequence). The CDR3 here is CASSLIGSGNTDTQYF. The DNA for the CDR3 is TGTGCCAGCAGCTTAATTGGTAGCGGGAACACAGATACGCAGTATTTT.

This chain uses TRBV28 with TRBJ2-5; D uncertain. Looked up from germline, CDR1 is MDHEN and CDR2 is SYDVKM. This CDR3 comprises 14 residues. V was pared by 4 bases and J by 4 bases, with 13 bases between. In nucleotides, the CDR3 is TGTGCCAGCAGTTCATTCACAGTGCCAGAGACCCAGTACTTC. Amino acid sequence: CASSSFTVPETQYF.

The chain employs TRBV7-9 and TRBJ2-1; 11 bases are a match to TRBD2. The length of the CDR3 is 13 residues. CDR1 and CDR2 (germline): SEHNR, FQNEAQ (reference sequence). Losses at the gene ends were 1 base for V and 12 bases for J; bases not matched to a gene: 2. In DNA, the CDR3 is TGTGCCAGCAGCTTAGAGGGACTAGCGGTGCAGTTCTTC. The encoded protein is CASSLEGLAVQFF. Variable domain in full (rest from reference TRBV7-9 and TRBJ2-1): DTGVSQNPRHKITKRGQNVTFRCDPISEHNRLYWYRQTLGQGPEFLTYFQNEAQLEKSRLLSDRFSAERPKGSFSTLEIQRTEQGDSAMYLCASSLEGLAVQFFGPGTRLTVL.

The chain uses TRBV6-1 and TRBJ2-7; TRBD1 aligns across 10 bases. The CDR3 contains 13 residues. Trimming took 7 bases from V and 3 from J; bases not matched to a gene: 3. Germline assignment: CDR1 MNHNS and CDR2 SASEGT. This CDR3 reads CASNGQGGYEQYF. CDR3 nucleotides: TGTGCCAGCAACGGACAGGGGGGCTACGAGCAGTACTTC.

The V call is TRBV6-6, the J call TRBJ1-1, with a possible D match to TRBD1 (6 bases). Trimming shortened V by 5 bases and J by 5 bases, and 12 bases separated the two germline ends. CDR3 length equals 13 residues. The germline gives CDR1 MNHNY, CDR2 SVGAGI (reference sequence). This CDR3 reads CASSVDRITEAFF. In nucleotides, the CDR3 is TGTGCCAGCAGTGTCGACAGGATAACTGAAGCTTTCTTT.

This clone was recorded once. This chain joins TRBV9 and TRBJ2-1; D is possibly TRBD1 (6 bases). The CDR3 has 15 residues. Per germline, CDR1 SGDLS and CDR2 YYNGEE. V was clipped by 3 bases and J by 7 bases, with 17 bases between them. The CDR3 DNA reads TGTGCCAGCAGCGGAAACAGGGATGCTAGGAATGAGCAGTTCTTC. This sequence encodes CASSGNRDARNEQFF.

The chain combines TRBV27 with TRBJ1-5; the D is unclear. Germline CDR1 reads MNHEY; CDR2 reads SMNVEV (reference sequence). The CDR3 loop spans 15 amino acids. V gave up 5 bases and J gave up 9 bases, with 20 bases separating them. CDR3 loop: CASSPTAGFDRPQHF. CDR3 nucleotide sequence: TGTGCCAGCAGTCCCACCGCAGGTTTCGACCGGCCCCAGCATTTT.

The V gene is TRBV27, the J gene TRBJ2-1; 12 positions agree with TRBD2. V dropped 5 bases and J dropped 7; count of bases not matched to a gene: 6. Germline loops: CDR1 MNHEY, CDR2 SMNVEV (reference sequence). The CDR3 length is 15 residues. The chain's CDR3 is CASSPIGLAGNEQFF. The CDR3 DNA is TGTGCCAGCAGTCCCATCGGACTAGCGGGGAATGAGCAGTTCTTC.

The V and J genes are TRBV7-8 and TRBJ2-1, with 15 positions matching TRBD2. Germline trimming cut 4 bases from V and 8 bases from J; bases unmatched to any gene: 12. The CDR3 is 18 amino acids. Germline-derived CDR1 and CDR2 are SGHVS and FQNEAQ. Here the CDR3 DNA reads TGTGCCAGCAGCTCGCGCTCGGGACTAGCGGGAGGTCTCCATGAGCAGTTCTTC. It yields the protein CASSSRSGLAGGLHEQFF.

The chain links TRBV4-1 to TRBJ1-5; D unclear. The germline V and J ends were trimmed by 1 base and 9 bases, with 19 bases remaining between them. The CDR3 loop spans 16 amino acids. Per the germline V gene, CDR1 is MGHRA and CDR2 is YSYEKL. Written as DNA, the CDR3 is TGCGCCAGCAGCCAAGTGGCAGAAAGGAGAGGGCCGCCCCAGCATTTT. It yields the protein CASSQVAERRGPPQHF.

This chain connects TRBV7-3 to TRBJ2-1, with 13 bases fitting TRBD2. V trimming: 2 bases; J trimming: 0 bases; junction bases outside the gene matches: 4. The length of the CDR3 is 18 residues. CDR1 is SGHTA, CDR2 FQGTGA, per germline. This CDR3 reads CASSLLTSGGSSYNEQFF. The CDR3 DNA reads as TGTGCCAGCAGCTTACTGACTAGCGGGGGGAGCTCCTACAATGAGCAGTTCTTC.

The rearrangement links TRBV5-1 to TRBJ2-7; 7 bases map to TRBD2. Germline V gene data show CDR1 as SGHRS and CDR2 as YFSETQ. The CDR3 has 14 residues. With V trimmed by 4 bases and J by 2 bases, 6 bases remained unmatched. Here the CDR3 DNA reads TGCGCCAGCAGCCAGCGGGGACCCGCCTACGAGCAGTACTTC. Its protein product is CASSQRGPAYEQYF.

The chain employs TRBV9 and TRBJ2-5; TRBD2 aligns across 7 bases. In germline, CDR1 is SGDLS, CDR2 YYNGEE. V dropped 0 bases and J dropped 4; count of bases not matched to a gene: 6. The CDR3 sequence is 15 residues long. Here the CDR3 reads CASSVDRGEGETQYF. In DNA, the CDR3 is TGTGCCAGCAGCGTAGATCGCGGGGAGGGAGAGACCCAGTACTTC.

The chain joins TRBV10-2 to TRBJ2-7; 9 nucleotides agree with TRBD2. Germline CDR1 reads WSHSY; CDR2 reads SAAADI. With V trimmed by 6 bases and J by 6 bases, 9 bases remained unmatched. The CDR3 is made up of 14 amino acids. CDR3 coding DNA: TGCGCCAGCAGCCCGGGACTAGCCAAAATCGAGCAGTACTTC. Its protein product is CASSPGLAKIEQYF.

DNA of the CDR3: TGTGCCAGCAGCTTAGATTCGGTAGACTATGGCTACACCTTC. Translating gives CASSLDSVDYGYTF. The chain couples TRBV7-2 to TRBJ1-2; D call uncertain. The CDR3 length is 14 residues. The V end lost 1 base, the J end lost 3 bases, and 9 bases lay between the germline ends. Germline V gene lookup returns CDR1 SGHTA and CDR2 FQGNSA.

A single count supports this clone. V is TRBV7-6 and J is TRBJ2-7; D possibly corresponds to TRBD1 (6 bases). This CDR3 is 14 amino acids long. Trimming shortened V by 2 bases and J by 4 bases, and 12 bases separated the two germline ends. Germline CDR1 reads SGHVS; CDR2 reads FNYEAQ. CDR3 in DNA: TGTGCCAGCAGCTTAAGGACAGAGGCATACGAGCAGTACTTC. Translated: CASSLRTEAYEQYF.

V and J are TRBV28 and TRBJ1-4, with D possibly TRBD1 on 5 matching bases. Germline V gives CDR1 MDHEN, CDR2 SYDVKM. This CDR3 region has 12 residues. V shed 8 bases and J shed 8 bases, with 12 bases lying between them. The CDR3 DNA sequence: TGTGCCAGCCAGGGCGCACGGGAAAAACTGTTTTTT. Protein: CASQGAREKLFF.

The rearrangement joins TRBV27 to TRBJ2-7; a possible D gene is TRBD1 (6 bases). Germline V gene data show CDR1 as MNHEY and CDR2 as SMNVEV (reference sequence). V was clipped by 3 bases and J by 4 bases, with 10 bases between them. CDR3 size: 13 residues. Written as DNA, the CDR3 is TGTGCCAGCAGTTTTGGGACACAGTACGAGCAGTACTTC. It is translated as CASSFGTQYEQYF.

The rearrangement joins TRBV13 to TRBJ2-5; D ambiguous. V was pared by 1 base and J by 2 bases, with 5 bases between. The CDR3 loop spans 13 amino acids. CDR1 is PRHDT, CDR2 FYEKMQ, per germline (reference sequence). Here the CDR3 DNA reads TGTGCCAGCAGCTTAGCCCCTCAAGAGACCCAGTACTTC. This gives the protein CASSLAPQETQYF.

This chain links TRBV21-1 with TRBJ1-2. TRBV21-1 represents a pseudogene. This CDR3 contains 16 residues. In DNA form, the CDR3 reads TGTGCCAGCAGCAAAGGGAGAAGGGAGTTTAACTATGGCTACACCTTC. Translating it yields CASSKGRREFNYGYTF.

This clone turned up a few times. The chain has TRBV10-3 and TRBJ2-1, with D maybe TRBD1 (5 bases). This CDR3 region has 18 residues. Trimming left V 4 bases short and J 7 bases short, with 26 bases between. Germline assignment: CDR1 ENHRY and CDR2 SYGVKD. CDR3 sequence: CAISGRAGPRSVGNEQFF. The DNA for the CDR3 is TGTGCCATCAGTGGCAGGGCAGGACCCAGGTCGGTCGGGAATGAGCAGTTCTTC.

The gene calls are TRBV7-2 and TRBJ2-7; D is uncertain. Looked up from germline, CDR1 is SGHTA and CDR2 is FQGNSA. V lost 4 bases to trimming and J lost 5 bases, with 6 bases between them. The CDR3 has 11 residues. The CDR3 region is CASSSRDEQYF. CDR3 nucleotide sequence: TGTGCCAGCAGCTCTCGGGACGAGCAGTACTTC.

This clone was found a few times. This chain joins TRBV29-1 and TRBJ2-7; the D gene is possibly TRBD2 (6 bases). The CDR3 spans 13 residues. Germline-derived CDR1 and CDR2 are SQVTM and ANQGSEA. V was cut by 2 bases and J by 7 bases, with 15 bases left in between. The CDR3 DNA is TGCAGCGTTGAATTGGCTCCGGCGGGGGAGCAGTACTTC. This codes for CSVELAPAGEQYF.

The rearrangement uses TRBV20-1 and TRBJ2-7, with D maybe TRBD2 (6 bases). Germline CDR1 is DFQATT and CDR2 is SNEGSKA (reference sequence). V lost 5 bases and J 2 bases, leaving 7 bases between the germline ends. The CDR3 spans 11 residues. CDR3 DNA: TGCAGTGCTTCGGGGGCCTACGAGCAGTACTTC. It specifies CSASGAYEQYF.